The table lists the clone carrying this TCR beta chain with a few counts. The data are from a study of regulatory and conventional T cells in breast cancer. V gave up 5 bases and J gave up 10 bases, with 15 bases separating them. This CDR3 contains 13 residues. Germline V gives CDR1 SGHTA, CDR2 FQGNSA. TCRdb independently ran MiXCR on the PCR reads; one entry per CDR3 protein. The table lists more than 15,000 distinct CDR3 sequences, about 31% of them singletons. The clonotype originates from a female donor in good health. The rearrangement joins TRBV7-2 to TRBJ2-1; D is uncertain. Sequenced sample: conventional T cells from blood. The DNA of the CDR3 is TGTGCCAGCAGCCCGTCCGGCCCAAGGGAGCAGTTCTTC. It translates to CASSPSGPREQFF.